Following are 28 T cell receptor beta chains from one sample sequenced in a study of blood T cell repertoires in COVID-19. Sequencing used immunoSEQ multiplex PCR; TCRdb keeps in-frame clones, though not all of them. The sample contains around 260,000 clones, around nine tenths of which appear only once. Sequenced input: peripheral blood. The origin of the receptors is a woman aged 40 to 50 who had recovered from COVID-19.

This chain joins TRBV9 and TRBJ1-4; perhaps TRBD1 as D (5 bases). Germline-derived CDR1 and CDR2 are SGDLS and YYNGEE. The V gene lost 3 bases and the J gene lost 0 bases, with 9 bases spanning the gap. CDR3 length: 15 amino acids. The CDR3 DNA is TGTGCCAGCAGCGCGACGACAGCAACTAATGAAAAACTGTTTTTT. This sequence encodes CASSATTATNEKLFF.

The chain combines TRBV30 with TRBJ1-3; D unresolved. Trimming shortened V by 3 bases and J by 0 bases, and 15 bases separated the two germline ends. Germline assignment: CDR1 GTSNPN and CDR2 SVGIG (reference sequence). This CDR3 spans 16 amino acids. CDR3 residues: CAWSRDPTLSGNTIYF. The DNA of the CDR3 is TGTGCCTGGAGCCGGGATCCCACGCTCTCTGGAAACACCATATATTTT.

This clone was seen once. The chain's CDR3 is CASSPTGVGSRASQHF. The CDR3 DNA sequence: TGTGCCAGCAGCCCGACAGGGGTGGGGTCGAGGGCTTCCCAGCATTTT. J is TRBJ1-5 and V is TRBV28, with 8 bases aligning to TRBD1. Germline V lookup: CDR1 MDHEN, CDR2 SYDVKM. This CDR3 is built from 16 residues. The junction had 18 bases not matched to a gene; V was cut back by 6 bases and J by 11 bases.

This chain uses TRBV27 with TRBJ1-6; D is possibly TRBD1 (5 bases). CDR3 length: 16 residues. In germline, CDR1 is MNHEY, CDR2 SMNVEV (reference sequence). The ends were cut back, 5 bases at V and 2 bases at J, with 13 bases in the middle. The CDR3 is CASSQTAAAYNSPLHF. Written as DNA, the CDR3 is TGTGCCAGCAGTCAGACAGCTGCCGCCTATAATTCACCCCTCCACTTT.

The CDR3 DNA reads as TGTGCCAGTAGTTTCCCACTAGCGCGCCAAGAGACCCAGTACTTC. It is translated as CASSFPLARQETQYF. The chain carries TRBV19 and TRBJ2-5; 7 bases fit TRBD2. There are 15 residues in the CDR3. Trimming at V came to 5 bases and at J to 1 base, leaving 7 bases not matched to a gene. Germline values: CDR1 LNHDA, CDR2 SQIVND (reference sequence).

The gene calls are TRBV7-9 and TRBJ2-5; possible D gene TRBD1, 5 bases. The CDR3 consists of 19 residues. CDR1 and CDR2 from the germline V gene are SEHNR and FQNEAQ (reference sequence). V gave up 0 bases and J gave up 5 bases, with 25 bases separating them. CDR3 nucleotide sequence: TGTGCCAGCAGCTTAGCTTTACAGGACGGGCCGATGGTGTTTGAGACCCAGTACTTC. It translates to CASSLALQDGPMVFETQYF.

This clone was observed once. The chain uses TRBV18 and TRBJ2-5; possible D gene TRBD1, 5 bases. The CDR3 loop spans 14 amino acids. Germline V gene sequence: CDR1 KGHSH, CDR2 LQKENI. V was trimmed by 0 bases and J by 2 bases, leaving 7 bases between them. CDR3 sequence reads: CASSPPRQQETQYF. The CDR3 DNA reads TGTGCCAGCTCACCACCTCGACAGCAAGAGACCCAGTACTTC. The full variable domain, completed using reference TRBV18 and TRBJ2-5, is NAGVMQNPRHLVRRRGQEARLRCSPMKGHSHVYWYRQLPEEGLKFMVYLQKENIIDESGMPKERFSAEFPKEGPSILRIQQVVRGDSAAYFCASSPPRQQETQYFGPGTRLLVL.

The rearrangement links TRBV27 to TRBJ1-6; tentatively, D is TRBD1 (5 bases). Germline V gene sequence: CDR1 MNHEY, CDR2 SMNVEV (reference sequence). The CDR3 length is 13 residues. Trimming left V 10 bases short and J 7 bases short, with 14 bases between. CDR3 region: CATGKAGNSPLHF. As DNA, the CDR3 is TGTGCCACCGGAAAGGCAGGGAATTCACCCCTCCACTTT.

This sequence joins TRBV7-9 and TRBJ1-2; maybe TRBD1 (5 bases). Deletions cut 5 bases from V and 7 bases from J, with 14 bases between. Germline V gives CDR1 SEHNR, CDR2 FQNEAQ (reference sequence). CDR3 length equals 13 residues. The CDR3 protein is CASSREQGGGYTF. In DNA form, the CDR3 reads TGTGCCAGCAGCCGTGAGCAGGGCGGTGGCTACACCTTC.

This chain joins TRBV11-2 and TRBJ2-5, with 13 bases fitting TRBD2. Trimming at V came to 2 bases and at J to 4 bases, leaving 7 bases not matched to a gene. Germline values: CDR1 SGHAT, CDR2 FQNNGV. The CDR3 consists of 17 residues. Here the CDR3 DNA reads TGTGCCAGCAGCTTAAGGCGGACTAGCGGGAGCGCAGAGACCCAGTACTTC. Its protein is CASSLRRTSGSAETQYF.

The chain employs TRBV18 and TRBJ2-2; 7 bases map to TRBD2. Germline-derived CDR1 and CDR2 are KGHSH and LQKENI. V was clipped by 2 bases and J by 3 bases; unmatched bases: 6. The CDR3 contains 16 residues. CDR3 sequence: CASSPKASGYTGELFF. CDR3 nucleotides: TGTGCCAGCTCACCAAAGGCTAGCGGCTACACCGGGGAGCTGTTTTTT.

The chain uses TRBV5-1 and TRBJ2-5; D may be TRBD2 (6 bases). The CDR3 spans 17 residues. CDR1 SGHRS and CDR2 YFSETQ come from the germline V gene. V lost 0 bases to trimming and J lost 5 bases, with 20 bases between them. CDR3 in DNA: TGCGCCAGCAGCTTGGCTACGTTGCGGGACCGCGGGGAGACCCAGTACTTC. It yields the protein CASSLATLRDRGETQYF.

This chain connects TRBV11-3 to TRBJ2-3; 9 nucleotides align to TRBD1. Germline CDR1 is SGHNT and CDR2 is YENEEA. The CDR3 covers 18 residues. J gave up 6 bases and V 5 bases, and 18 bases lay outside the gene matches. The DNA of the CDR3 is TGTGCCAGCAGCCTAACCACAGCCGGGACAGGGTCTTCTGATACGCAGTATTTT. Encoded protein: CASSLTTAGTGSSDTQYF.

The V gene is TRBV19, the J gene TRBJ1-5; D ambiguous. This CDR3 is 13 amino acids long. V lost 5 bases to trimming and J lost 5 bases, with 10 bases between them. Germline-derived CDR1 and CDR2 are LNHDA and SQIVND (reference sequence). The CDR3 loop reads CASSYFMDQPQHF. CDR3 sequence (DNA): TGTGCCAGTAGTTACTTTATGGATCAGCCCCAGCATTTT.

The rearrangement joins TRBV6-5 to TRBJ2-2; D unresolved. Germline V CDR1 and CDR2: MNHEY, SVGAGI. V dropped 4 bases and J dropped 2 bases, with 5 bases sitting between them. This CDR3 region has 13 residues. The CDR3 DNA sequence: TGTGCCAGCAGTTCCAGAAACACCGGGGAGCTGTTTTTT. Protein sequence: CASSSRNTGELFF.

This clone has a single count. The CDR3 loop is CASSQDLGLAVVGAQETQYF. CDR3 in DNA: TGCGCCAGCAGCCAAGACTTGGGACTAGCGGTTGTAGGGGCTCAAGAGACCCAGTACTTC. The rearrangement uses TRBV4-1 and TRBJ2-5, with 11 bases matching TRBD2. There are 20 residues in the CDR3. Germline CDR1 is MGHRA and CDR2 is YSYEKL. V trimming: 0 bases; J trimming: 2 bases; junction bases outside the gene matches: 14.

This sequence joins TRBV27 and TRBJ2-7; D not certain. The CDR3 consists of 14 residues. V gave up 6 bases and J gave up 0 bases, with 12 bases separating them. CDR1 is MNHEY and CDR2 is SMNVEV in the germline V gene (reference sequence). CDR3 residues: CASRGELRSYEQYF. In DNA form, the CDR3 reads TGTGCCAGCAGAGGAGAGCTCCGCTCCTACGAGCAGTACTTC.

The gene calls are TRBV7-6 and TRBJ2-7; 12 bases agree with TRBD2. V lost 3 bases, J lost 4 bases, and 7 bases stayed unmatched. CDR3 length: 16 residues. Germline CDR1 SGHVS, CDR2 FNYEAQ. CDR3 nucleotide sequence: TGTGCCAGCAGCTTGACTAGCGGGAGTGAGATATACGAGCAGTACTTC. This sequence encodes CASSLTSGSEIYEQYF.

This rearrangement joins TRBV9 to TRBJ2-1, with D possibly TRBD1 on 7 matching bases. Trimming cost V 2 bases and J 3 bases, with 12 bases left between them. In germline, CDR1 is SGDLS, CDR2 YYNGEE. The length of the CDR3 is 15 residues. The CDR3 bases are TGTGCCAGCAGCGTTGCGGGACAGAGCTACAATGAGCAGTTCTTC. Translation gives CASSVAGQSYNEQFF.

The CDR3 DNA sequence: TGCGCCAGCAGTGGCGGAACGAACACCGGGGAGCTGTTTTTT. Amino acids: CASSGGTNTGELFF. This sequence joins TRBV10-1 and TRBJ2-2; D call uncertain. CDR3 length: 14 amino acids. The V end was cut by 4 bases, the J end by 0 bases, with 6 bases between. Germline-derived CDR1 and CDR2 are WNHNN and SYGVQD (reference sequence).

V and J are TRBV7-9 and TRBJ1-2; the match to TRBD1 covers 8 bases. Trimming took 3 bases from V and 0 from J; bases not matched to a gene: 9. CDR1 SEHNR and CDR2 FQNEAQ come from the germline V gene (reference sequence). This CDR3 spans 17 amino acids. In nucleotides, the CDR3 is TGTGCCAGCAGCTTGTTTCGGACAGGGATCCCTAACTATGGCTACACCTTC. Residues: CASSLFRTGIPNYGYTF.

The chain combines TRBV29-1 with TRBJ2-3, with 7 bases identical to TRBD2. The CDR3 is 15 residues long. Germline trimming cut 7 bases from V and 5 bases from J; bases unmatched to any gene: 15. Germline V lookup: CDR1 SQVTM, CDR2 ANQGSEA. CDR3 bases: TGCAGCGCCAACCTCCTGGCGGGAGTGGTAGATACGCAGTATTTT. This gives the protein CSANLLAGVVDTQYF.

V gene TRBV6-5 combines with J gene TRBJ1-4; D is unclear. CDR1 MNHEY and CDR2 SVGAGI come from the germline V gene. V was clipped by 6 bases and J by 7 bases, with 12 bases between them. The CDR3 has 13 amino acids. The CDR3 reads CASRAGGGEKLFF. CDR3 coding DNA: TGTGCCAGCAGGGCAGGAGGCGGTGAAAAACTGTTTTTT.

V is TRBV2 and J is TRBJ2-1; 11 nucleotides align to TRBD2. This CDR3 is built from 16 residues. Looked up from germline, CDR1 is SNHLY and CDR2 is FYNNEI. V shed 6 bases and J 2 bases; nucleotides not matched to a gene: 6. The CDR3 bases are TGTGCCAGCAGGGGGGGGACTAGCGGTACCTACAATGAGCAGTTCTTC. As protein: CASRGGTSGTYNEQFF.

The chain employs TRBV27 and TRBJ1-1, with TRBD1 matching 7 bases. The J segment lost 11 bases and the V segment lost 4 bases, leaving 10 bases of the junction unmatched. Looked up from germline, CDR1 is MNHEY and CDR2 is SMNVEV (reference sequence). The CDR3 runs 13 residues. The CDR3 loop reads CASSSLDRAVAFF. The CDR3 DNA reads TGTGCCAGCAGTTCCCTAGACAGGGCGGTCGCTTTCTTT.

The chain carries TRBV19 and TRBJ1-5; 7 bases line up with TRBD1. V shed 5 bases, J shed 0 bases, and the junction held 10 bases outside the gene matches. Germline values: CDR1 LNHDA, CDR2 SQIVND (reference sequence). This CDR3 is built from 17 residues. Written as DNA, the CDR3 is TGTGCCAGTAGTGACCGGGACAGTAGAATTAGCAATCAGCCCCAGCATTTT. Amino acids: CASSDRDSRISNQPQHF.

The V and J genes are TRBV5-6 and TRBJ2-5; D not resolved. Germline values: CDR1 SGHDT, CDR2 YYEEEE. V gave up 1 base and J gave up 5 bases, with 9 bases separating them. This CDR3 comprises 13 residues. The CDR3 coding sequence is TGTGCCAGCAGCTTGTGGTGGCAGGAGACCCAGTACTTC. Translation: CASSLWWQETQYF.

J is TRBJ2-1 and V is TRBV18; a weak D match, TRBD1 (6 bases). Trimming pared 1 base from V and 0 bases from J, leaving 10 bases between. CDR3 length: 16 amino acids. Germline V gene lookup returns CDR1 KGHSH and CDR2 LQKENI. The CDR3 loop reads CASSPLTGSSYNEQFF. In nucleotides, the CDR3 is TGTGCCAGCTCACCACTAACAGGGAGCTCCTACAATGAGCAGTTCTTC.